This T cell receptor beta chain was recovered during a study of radiation and T cells in renal cell carcinoma. Treatment specified: treatment-naive control, cytoreductive nephrectomy. Method: immunoSEQ multiplex PCR; TCRdb's copy keeps in-frame clones and lacks some. The table records fewer than 10,000 clones, roughly 66% of them present only once. The receptor was derived from a man in his 60s with renal cell carcinoma. Source: tumor tissue, taken from a patient whose treatment was nephrectomy without radiotherapy.

The DNA for the CDR3 is TGTGCCAGCAGCTTTCGACCGGGCGGGCCGAGTGATTCACCCCTCCACTTT. Its translation: CASSFRPGGPSDSPLHF. The genes are TRBV9 and TRBJ1-6; D remains unclear. The CDR3 is 17 amino acids. V lost 4 bases and J lost 8, with 22 bases in between. Germline V gene sequence: CDR1 SGDLS, CDR2 YYNGEE. Full variable domain (outside the CDR3, taken from reference TRBV9 and TRBJ1-6): DSGVTQTPKHLITATGQRVTLRCSPRSGDLSVYWYQQSLDQGLQFLIQYYNGEERAKGNILERFSAQQFPDLHSELNLSSLELGDSALYFCASSFRPGGPSDSPLHFGNGTRLTVT.